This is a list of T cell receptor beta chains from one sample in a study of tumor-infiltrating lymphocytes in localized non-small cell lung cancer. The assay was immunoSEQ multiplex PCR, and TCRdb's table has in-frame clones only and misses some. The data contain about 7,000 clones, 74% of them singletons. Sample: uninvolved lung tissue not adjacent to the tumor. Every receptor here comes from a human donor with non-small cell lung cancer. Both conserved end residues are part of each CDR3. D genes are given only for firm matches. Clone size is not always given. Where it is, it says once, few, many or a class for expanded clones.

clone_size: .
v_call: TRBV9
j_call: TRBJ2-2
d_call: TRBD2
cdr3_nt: TGTGCCAGCAGCGTAAGCGGGGGAGCAGGGGCCACCGGGGAGCTGTTTTTT
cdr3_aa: CASSVSGGAGATGELFF

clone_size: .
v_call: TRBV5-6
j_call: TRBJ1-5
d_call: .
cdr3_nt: TGTGCCAGCAGCCGCGACCCTAATAGCAATCAGCCCCAGCATTTT
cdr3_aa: CASSRDPNSNQPQHF

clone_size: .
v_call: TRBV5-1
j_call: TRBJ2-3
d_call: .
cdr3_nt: TGCGCCAGCAGCTTGGGGCCTACTACGGATACGCAGTATTTT
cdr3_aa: CASSLGPTTDTQYF

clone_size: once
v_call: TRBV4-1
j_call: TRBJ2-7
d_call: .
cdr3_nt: TGCGCCAGCAGCGACTCGGGCTACGAGCAGTACTTC
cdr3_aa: CASSDSGYEQYF

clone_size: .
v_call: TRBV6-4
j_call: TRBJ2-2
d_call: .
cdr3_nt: TGTGCCAGCAGTGACTCGGGCACCGGGGAGCTGTTTTTT
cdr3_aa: CASSDSGTGELFF

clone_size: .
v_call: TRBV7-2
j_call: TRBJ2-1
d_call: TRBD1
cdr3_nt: TGTGCCAGCAGCTCAGGGGGCTACAATGAGCAGTTCTTC
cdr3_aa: CASSSGGYNEQFF

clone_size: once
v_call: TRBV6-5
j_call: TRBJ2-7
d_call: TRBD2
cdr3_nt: TGTGCCAGCGGAAAAAGCGGGATTAGAGCCTACGAGCAGTACTTC
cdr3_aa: CASGKSGIRAYEQYF

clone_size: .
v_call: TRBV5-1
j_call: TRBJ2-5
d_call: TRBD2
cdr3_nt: TGCGCCAGCAGCTTGGGGAGTCCGCCCGCTAGCGGGAGTCAAGAGACCCAGTACTTC
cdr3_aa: CASSLGSPPASGSQETQYF

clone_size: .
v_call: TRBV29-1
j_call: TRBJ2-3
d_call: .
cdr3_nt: TGCAGTGTCGACCGGGACATTCATTATTGGTTAGCAGATACGCAGTATTTT
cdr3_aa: CSVDRDIHYWLADTQYF

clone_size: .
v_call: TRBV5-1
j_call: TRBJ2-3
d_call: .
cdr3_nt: TGCGCCAGCAGCGCACTGCGTGGGGGTGGCACAGATACGCAGTATTTT
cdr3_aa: CASSALRGGGTDTQYF

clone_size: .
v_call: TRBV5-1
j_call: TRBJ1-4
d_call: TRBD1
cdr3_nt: TGCGCCAGCAGCCAACTCACAGGGGGCGCGGGAAAGGAAAAACTGTTTTTT
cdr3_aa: CASSQLTGGAGKEKLFF

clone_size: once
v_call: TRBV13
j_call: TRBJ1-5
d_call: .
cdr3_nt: TGTGCCAGCAGCTTCGGGGTGGCCAGCAATCAGCCCCAGCATTTT
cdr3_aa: CASSFGVASNQPQHF

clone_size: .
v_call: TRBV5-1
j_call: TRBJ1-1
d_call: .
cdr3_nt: TGCGCCAGCAGCTTGGAGGGGCGCCGCACTGAAGCTTTCTTT
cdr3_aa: CASSLEGRRTEAFF

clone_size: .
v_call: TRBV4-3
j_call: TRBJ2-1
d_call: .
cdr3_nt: TGCGCCAGCAGCCAAGATCGGGTCGGTGAGCAGTTCTTC
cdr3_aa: CASSQDRVGEQFF

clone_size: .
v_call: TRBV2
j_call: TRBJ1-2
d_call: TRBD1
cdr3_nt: TGTGCCAGCAGTTGGACAGGGGGTAACTATGGCTACACCTTC
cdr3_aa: CASSWTGGNYGYTF

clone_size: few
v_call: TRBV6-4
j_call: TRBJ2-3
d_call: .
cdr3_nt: TGTGCCAGCAGTGGACAGGGCACAGATACGCAGTATTTT
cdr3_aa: CASSGQGTDTQYF

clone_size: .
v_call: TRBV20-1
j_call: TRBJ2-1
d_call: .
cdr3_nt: TGCAGTGCTAGGGGACATAGTGAGCAGTTCTTC
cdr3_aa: CSARGHSEQFF

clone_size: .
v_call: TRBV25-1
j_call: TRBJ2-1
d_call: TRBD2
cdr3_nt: TGTGCCAGCAGTCGTGCGGGAGGGTTGCACGATGAGCAGTTCTTC
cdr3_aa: CASSRAGGLHDEQFF

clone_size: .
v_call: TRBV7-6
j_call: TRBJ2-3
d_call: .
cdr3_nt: TGTGCCAGCAGCTCCAACCGGGGGGCTACGCAGTATTTT
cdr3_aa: CASSSNRGATQYF

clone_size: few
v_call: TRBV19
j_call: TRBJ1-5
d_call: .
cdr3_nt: TGTGCCAGTAGGCTGGGGGGGTTGGATCAGCCCCAGCATTTT
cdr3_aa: CASRLGGLDQPQHF

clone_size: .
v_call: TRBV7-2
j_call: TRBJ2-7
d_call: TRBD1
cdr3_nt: TGTGCCAGCAGCTTTGCCGGGACAGGGGTAAACGAGCAGTACTTC
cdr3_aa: CASSFAGTGVNEQYF

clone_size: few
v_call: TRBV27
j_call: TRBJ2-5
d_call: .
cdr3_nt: TGTGCCAGCAGGGTTTTGGGGCCGGTCGAGACCCAGTACTTC
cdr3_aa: CASRVLGPVETQYF

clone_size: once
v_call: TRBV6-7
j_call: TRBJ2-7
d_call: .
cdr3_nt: TGTGCCAGCAGTTACTCGGGGGGGCAGCAGTACTTC
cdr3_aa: CASSYSGGQQYF

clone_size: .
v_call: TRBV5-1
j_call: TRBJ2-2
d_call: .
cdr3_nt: TGCGCCAGCAGCTTGATAGCAGGGCCGACAACCGGGGAGCTGTTTTTT
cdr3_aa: CASSLIAGPTTGELFF

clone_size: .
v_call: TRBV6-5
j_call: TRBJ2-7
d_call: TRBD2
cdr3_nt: TGTGCCAGCAGTTTCCCTCCGGGACTAGGCTACGAGCAGTACTTC
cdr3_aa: CASSFPPGLGYEQYF

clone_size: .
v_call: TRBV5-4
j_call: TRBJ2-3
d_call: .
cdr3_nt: TGTGCCAGCAGCCCCCCCGGCGGGTCAGATACGCAGTATTTT
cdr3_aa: CASSPPGGSDTQYF

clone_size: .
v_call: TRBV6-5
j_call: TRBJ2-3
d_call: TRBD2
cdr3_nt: TGTGCCAGCAGTTACCGGGGGGGAAGCACAGATACGCAGTATTTT
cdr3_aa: CASSYRGGSTDTQYF

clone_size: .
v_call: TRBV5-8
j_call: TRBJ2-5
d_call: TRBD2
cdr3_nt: TGTGCCAGCAGCCAATTAGCGGGAGGGGAGACCCAGTACTTC
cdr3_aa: CASSQLAGGETQYF

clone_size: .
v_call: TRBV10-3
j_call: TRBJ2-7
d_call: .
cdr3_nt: TGTGCCATCAGTGAGGGCCGATCCAACTCCTACGAGCAGTACTTC
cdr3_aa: CAISEGRSNSYEQYF

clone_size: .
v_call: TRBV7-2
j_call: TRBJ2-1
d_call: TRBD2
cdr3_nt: TGTGCCAGCAGCTTGGGACTAGCGGTTCCGCCGTTCTTC
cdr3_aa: CASSLGLAVPPFF

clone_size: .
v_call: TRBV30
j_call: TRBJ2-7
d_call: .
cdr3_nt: TGTGCCTGGGGGGTGGTCTACGAGCAGTACTTC
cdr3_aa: CAWGVVYEQYF

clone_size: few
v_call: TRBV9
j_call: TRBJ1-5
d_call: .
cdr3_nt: TGTGCCAGCAGCGGAGGCTACTCTAATCAGCCCCAGCATTTT
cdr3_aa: CASSGGYSNQPQHF